This T cell receptor beta chain was recorded in a study of OX40 agonist ivuxolimab in advanced cancers. Context from the whole study: Ivuxolimab was a fully human IgG2 agonistic monoclonal antibody targeting the costimulatory receptor OX40 (CD134). Intravenous ivuxolimab was administered to patients every 2 weeks at six dose levels: 0.01, 0.1, 0.3, 1.5, 3 and 10 mg/kg. Of the roughly 54 patients in dose escalation, 19 had hepatocellular carcinoma, about 15 had melanoma, 9 had renal cell carcinoma and 9 had head and neck cancer. In the dose-escalation cohort, approximately 82% of patients were male, and the mean age was about 55 years, with a range of about 23 to 90. Patients were allowed to have had prior anti-PD-1, anti-PD-L1 or anti-CTLA-4 therapy, and roughly 40% of the dose-escalation patients had previously received checkpoint inhibitors. Partial responses occurred in three dose-escalation patients: two with cutaneous melanoma and one with hepatocellular carcinoma. The point of sequencing TCRbeta in the periphery was to test whether ivuxolimab changed TCR sequence diversity and drove clonal T-cell expansion. The paper describes the monotherapy dose-escalation part (N of about 54 patients) of the phase I trial of ivuxolimab.

The full study reports these points: After ivuxolimab, CD8+ T cells had more expanded clones than CD4+ T cells on average. Low levels of normalized T-cell clonal expansion were also seen in some patients who did not respond. In the 0.1-3.0 mg/kg groups, partial responders had among the lowest normalized peripheral clonal expansion, particularly in CD8+ T cells. The antigen specificity of the clonally expanded peripheral T cells was not determined. Clonal expansion of both CD4+ and CD8+ blood T cells was observed from baseline to week 6 at doses 0.1 to 3.0 mg/kg.

The trial excluded patients who had a history of autoimmune disease or were on systemic immunosuppression. Peripheral blood for TCR sequencing was drawn from every dose cohort at baseline, at cycle 4 day 1 and at cycle 7 day 1. The samples were drawn from a first-in-human, open-label, multicenter phase I dose-escalation trial of ivuxolimab. Adults with locally advanced or metastatic melanoma, renal cell, hepatocellular, or head and neck squamous cell carcinoma were enrolled in the trial. Before TCR sequencing, CD4+ T cells and CD8+ T cells from peripheral blood were sorted into separate populations. In regard to this clone: Its antigen is still unknown. The record has no base qualities; no much larger clone is one base away.

Genomic DNA was isolated from the sorted cells so that the TCRbeta CDR3 region could be sequenced. TCRbeta CDR3 regions were sequenced using the immunoSEQ Assay. TCRdb retrieved this table from immuneACCESS and kept in-frame rearrangements only. Not all clones are present; in checked studies, unresolved V genes account for under half, and no reason is known for the remainder. The sample profile shows 50,000 to 60,000 clones; roughly nine tenths of them were found once. Of the sample, 14% is held by the ten largest clones. The sequence was obtained from an adult with an advanced solid tumor such as melanoma, head and neck, liver or kidney cancer. The sequencing here drew on CD4+ or CD8+ T cells sorted from blood, taken in a trial of the OX40 agonist ivuxolimab.

The sequenced DNA: TGTGCCAGCAGCCAAGATCAGCGGGGGGGCGGTCTGAAGCTGTTTTTT. This is translated as CASSQDQRGGGLKLFF. Recombination linked TRBV4-2 to TRBJ2-2; TRBD2 aligns with 10 central bases. The germline V gene gives CDR1 as LGHNA and CDR2 as YNFKEQ. Clipping removes 0 bases from V and 12 bases from J, with 10 as the unmatched junction base count. Including cysteine and phenylalanine, the CDR3 has 16 amino acids. Only the CDR3 part of the read is kept: 48 bases, read in frame from the first base.